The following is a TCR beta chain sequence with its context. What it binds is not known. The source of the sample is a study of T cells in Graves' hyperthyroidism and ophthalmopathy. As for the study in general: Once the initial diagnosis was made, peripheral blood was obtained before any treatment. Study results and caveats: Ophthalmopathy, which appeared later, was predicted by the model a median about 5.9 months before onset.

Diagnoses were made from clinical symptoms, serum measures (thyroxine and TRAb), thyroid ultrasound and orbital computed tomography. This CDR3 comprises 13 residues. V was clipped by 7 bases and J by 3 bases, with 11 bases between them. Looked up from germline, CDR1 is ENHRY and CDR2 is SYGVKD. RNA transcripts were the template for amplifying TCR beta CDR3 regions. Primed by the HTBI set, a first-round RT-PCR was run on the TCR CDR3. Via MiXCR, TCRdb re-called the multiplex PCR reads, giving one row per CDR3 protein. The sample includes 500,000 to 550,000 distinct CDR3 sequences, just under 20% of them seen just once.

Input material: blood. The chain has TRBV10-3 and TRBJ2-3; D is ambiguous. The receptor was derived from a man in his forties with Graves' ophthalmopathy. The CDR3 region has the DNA TGTGCCATCAACGCAGGAGCTACAGATACGCAGTATTTT. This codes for CAINAGATDTQYF.